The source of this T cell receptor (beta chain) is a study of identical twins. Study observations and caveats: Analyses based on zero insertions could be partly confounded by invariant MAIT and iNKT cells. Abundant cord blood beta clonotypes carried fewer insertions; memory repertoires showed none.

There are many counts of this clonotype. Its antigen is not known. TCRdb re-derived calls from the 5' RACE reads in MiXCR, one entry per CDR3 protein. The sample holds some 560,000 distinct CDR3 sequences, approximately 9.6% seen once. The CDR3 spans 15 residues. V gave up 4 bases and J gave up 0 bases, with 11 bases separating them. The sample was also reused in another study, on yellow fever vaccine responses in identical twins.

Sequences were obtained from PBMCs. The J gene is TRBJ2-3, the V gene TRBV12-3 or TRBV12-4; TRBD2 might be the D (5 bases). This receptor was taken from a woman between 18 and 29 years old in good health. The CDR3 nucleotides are TGTGCCAGCAGTTCAGAGAGGACTAGCACAGATACGCAGTATTTT. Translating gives CASSSERTSTDTQYF.